The 10 T cell receptor beta chains below were found in one sample sequenced in a study of blood T cells in healthy people across ages. Sample-barcoded 5' priming and a J-beta primer mix drove a second PCR of roughly 6 to 12 cycles. A single record per CDR3 protein comes from TCRdb applying MiXCR to the 5' RACE reads. The sample shows 920,000 or so distinct CDR3 sequences, 40% to 50% of them seen only once. Sequenced material: blood. These TCRs come from a woman between 55 and 75 years old in good health.

This clonotype was detected many times. This rearrangement joins TRBV20-1 to TRBJ2-5; D is unresolved. V lost 3 bases and J 0 bases, leaving 8 bases between the germline ends. This CDR3 contains 13 residues. In germline, CDR1 is DFQATT, CDR2 SNEGSKA (reference sequence). Here the CDR3 DNA reads TGCAGTGCTAGCCCACAGAACCAAGAGACCCAGTACTTC. It translates to CSASPQNQETQYF.

Only a few counts were recorded for this clonotype. The rearrangement links TRBV10-3 to TRBJ1-4, with no clear D. This CDR3 is built from 11 residues. Germline V gene sequence: CDR1 ENHRY, CDR2 SYGVKD. V was shortened by 11 bases and J by 1 base, with 5 bases between the two germline ends. In DNA form, the CDR3 reads TGTGCCTCTAGAACTAATGAAAAACTGTTTTTT. Translation: CASRTNEKLFF.

This clonotype showed up just once. The chain joins TRBV27 to TRBJ2-5, with TRBD2 identical over 9 bases. The CDR3 is 19 residues long. Losses at the gene ends were 3 bases for V and 2 bases for J; bases not matched to a gene: 16. The V gene's germline CDR1 is MNHEY and CDR2 SMNVEV (reference sequence). The CDR3 coding sequence is TGTGCCAGCAGTTTTGGGTCTGGGACTAGCCGAGGAAGACAAGAGACCCAGTACTTC. This sequence encodes CASSFGSGTSRGRQETQYF.

There are a few counts of this clonotype. V gene TRBV24-1 combines with J gene TRBJ2-5, with a weak D call TRBD1 (6 bases). The V end lost 5 bases, the J end lost 1 base, and 10 bases lay between the germline ends. Looked up from germline, CDR1 is KGHDR and CDR2 is SFDVKD. The CDR3 contains 14 residues. CDR3 sequence reads: CATSGRTAQETQYF. The DNA of the CDR3 is TGTGCCACCAGTGGGCGGACAGCCCAAGAGACCCAGTACTTC.

V gene TRBV3-1 combines with J gene TRBJ2-1; 11 positions agree with TRBD2. V shed 8 bases and J 4 bases; nucleotides not matched to a gene: 7. CDR3 length: 15 residues. CDR1 and CDR2 (germline): LGHDT, YNNKEL (reference sequence). For the CDR3, the DNA is TGTGCCAGCGTCCACGGGACTAGCGGATACAATGAGCAGTTCTTC. Protein sequence: CASVHGTSGYNEQFF.

The rearrangement uses TRBV28 and TRBJ1-1, with 7 bases aligning to TRBD1. Per the germline V gene, CDR1 is MDHEN and CDR2 is SYDVKM. This CDR3 has 15 amino acids. V shed 7 bases and J 4 bases; nucleotides not matched to a gene: 12. CDR3 bases: TGTGCCAGCACCCAGGGGGGGAAGGGGAGCACTGAAGCTTTCTTT. Translated: CASTQGGKGSTEAFF.

This rearrangement joins TRBV5-5 to TRBJ1-1; D remains unclear. The CDR3 runs to 14 residues. Germline V CDR1 and CDR2: SGHKS, YYEKEE (reference sequence). Trimming shortened V by 1 base and J by 1 base, and 8 bases separated the two germline ends. CDR3 coding DNA: TGTGCCAGCAGCTTGCTTTGGGAGAACACTGAAGCTTTCTTT. This gives the protein CASSLLWENTEAFF.

This clonotype showed up just a few times. The V gene is TRBV29-1, the J gene TRBJ2-7, with D maybe TRBD1 (7 bases). The CDR3 covers 14 residues. V was clipped by 1 base and J by 2 bases, with 12 bases between them. Germline assignment: CDR1 SQVTM and CDR2 ANQGSEA. The CDR3 region is CSVEAARGAYEQYF. The DNA of the CDR3 is TGCAGCGTTGAAGCAGCCAGGGGGGCCTACGAGCAGTACTTC.

In this sample, this clonotype turned up a few times. The V gene is TRBV4-1, the J gene TRBJ2-1; the D gene is possibly TRBD2 (6 bases). CDR3 size: 16 residues. Trimming stripped 6 bases from V and 0 bases from J, with 15 bases between. In germline, CDR1 is MGHRA, CDR2 YSYEKL. CDR3 region: CASSHLGSSSYNEQFF. CDR3 DNA: TGCGCCAGCAGTCATCTCGGGAGCAGCTCCTACAATGAGCAGTTCTTC.

The rearrangement joins TRBV12-3 or TRBV12-4 to TRBJ1-2; D is possibly TRBD1 (5 bases). Trimming shortened V by 7 bases and J by 7 bases, and 25 bases separated the two germline ends. The CDR3 is made up of 16 amino acids. CDR3 nucleotide sequence: TGTGCCAGCACCGATTGGGGCCGGATAGAGGGGTCTGGCTACACCTTC. Protein sequence: CASTDWGRIEGSGYTF.